Below, 15 T cell receptor beta chains from the same sample are listed, as sequenced in a study of T cell changes during pregnancy in multiple sclerosis. Libraries were prepared by immunoSEQ multiplex PCR; TCRdb keeps only in-frame clonotypes and omits some of them. The repertoire holds 70,000 or so clones, with approximately 92% as singletons. The source was peripheral blood, collected in the third trimester of pregnancy. The source is a female donor in good health, enrolled as a control in a pregnancy study.

The chain is built from TRBV11-3 and TRBJ2-2, with 10 positions matching TRBD2. The V gene's germline CDR1 is SGHNT and CDR2 YENEEA. Trimming removed 3 bases from V and 4 bases from J; junction bases left unmatched: 5. This CDR3 has 16 residues. The CDR3 loop reads CASSLASGSPTGELFF. CDR3 coding DNA: TGTGCCAGCAGCTTGGCTAGCGGGAGCCCCACCGGGGAGCTGTTTTTT.

V usage is TRBV9 and J usage is TRBJ2-5, with 13 bases aligning to TRBD2. After removal of 4 bases from V and 4 bases from J, the junction contained 4 bases not matched to a gene. Germline CDR1 and CDR2: SGDLS and YYNGEE. The CDR3 runs 15 residues. DNA for the CDR3: TGTGCCAGCAGCCCCCGACTAGCGGGAGGAGAGACCCAGTACTTC. Translation gives CASSPRLAGGETQYF.

The chain joins TRBV18 to TRBJ2-1; D uncertain. CDR3 length: 13 amino acids. The germline CDR1 and CDR2 sequences are KGHSH and LQKENI. With 3 bases removed from V and 8 bases from J, the gap between germline ends came to 11 bases. The CDR3 region has the DNA TGTGCCAGCTCACCGAGAGACATGGATGAGCAGTTCTTC. The encoded protein is CASSPRDMDEQFF. The whole variable domain, filled in from reference TRBV18 and TRBJ2-1, reads NAGVMQNPRHLVRRRGQEARLRCSPMKGHSHVYWYRQLPEEGLKFMVYLQKENIIDESGMPKERFSAEFPKEGPSILRIQQVVRGDSAAYFCASSPRDMDEQFFGPGTRLTVL.

The genes are TRBV2 and TRBJ2-1; TRBD1 might be the D (5 bases). CDR1 SNHLY and CDR2 FYNNEI come from the germline V gene. V was pared by 6 bases and J by 5 bases, with 17 bases between. The CDR3 is 15 amino acids. CDR3 amino acids: CASRAGTGLNNEQFF. Here the CDR3 DNA reads TGTGCCAGCAGGGCCGGTACAGGATTAAACAATGAGCAGTTCTTC.

The chain joins TRBV15 to TRBJ2-4, with TRBD2 matching 10 bases. Germline CDR1 LNHNV, CDR2 YYDKDF (reference sequence). After removal of 3 bases from V and 5 bases from J, the junction contained 4 bases not matched to a gene. The CDR3 has 15 amino acids. The CDR3 nucleotides are TGTGCCACCAGCAGGCCCGGGACTAGCGAAAACATTCAGTACTTC. It codes for CATSRPGTSENIQYF.

The chain has TRBV7-2 and TRBJ2-3, with 7 bases matching TRBD1. This CDR3 is built from 15 residues. J lost 1 base, V lost 3 bases, and 4 bases had no gene match. Germline V gene lookup returns CDR1 SGHTA and CDR2 FQGNSA. In nucleotides, the CDR3 is TGTGCCAGCAGCTTGGACAGGTTAGGCACAGATACGCAGTATTTT. Residues: CASSLDRLGTDTQYF. Together with reference TRBV7-2 and TRBJ2-3, the CDR3 gives the full variable domain: GAGVSQSPSNKVTEKGKDVELRCDPISGHTALYWYRQSLGQGLEFLIYFQGNSAPDKSGLPSDRFSAERTGGSVSTLTIQRTQQEDSAVYLCASSLDRLGTDTQYFGPGTRLTVL.

This clone was seen a single time. This chain connects TRBV6-4 to TRBJ2-1; 10 bases map to TRBD2. The CDR3 is made up of 15 amino acids. Germline CDR1 reads MRHNA; CDR2 reads SNTAGT. Trimming cost V 8 bases and J 8 bases; bases outside gene matches: 12. This CDR3 reads CASSVGASGSDEQFF. CDR3 bases: TGTGCCAGCTCAGTAGGGGCTAGCGGGAGTGATGAGCAGTTCTTC.

This chain connects TRBV27 to TRBJ1-4, with TRBD1 as a possible D gene (6 bases). This CDR3 has 15 residues. V was trimmed by 6 bases and J by 3 bases, leaving 14 bases between them. Germline lookup yields CDR1 MNHEY and CDR2 SMNVEV (reference sequence). The CDR3 DNA follows: TGTGCCAGCAGCCGCCAGGGGACGTCTAATGAAAAACTGTTTTTT. Amino acids: CASSRQGTSNEKLFF.

The V call is TRBV11-3, the J call TRBJ2-5, with 8 bases identical to TRBD2. V shed 4 bases and J 4 bases; nucleotides not matched to a gene: 5. Per the germline V gene, CDR1 is SGHNT and CDR2 is YENEEA. The CDR3 is made up of 14 amino acids. CDR3 bases: TGTGCCAGCAGCTCGGGAGGGGGGGGAGAGACCCAGTACTTC. Translation gives CASSSGGGGETQYF.

CDR3 region: CSVLQGNTEAFF. DNA of the CDR3: TGCAGCGTTCTCCAGGGGAACACTGAAGCTTTCTTT. The chain is built from TRBV29-1 and TRBJ1-1; possible D gene TRBD1, 5 bases. V shed 5 bases and J shed 1 base, with 8 bases lying between them. The CDR3 runs 12 residues. The germline CDR1 and CDR2 sequences are SQVTM and ANQGSEA.

V usage is TRBV5-1 and J usage is TRBJ2-7; 8 bases fit TRBD2. Losses at the gene ends were 0 bases for V and 5 bases for J; bases not matched to a gene: 7. The CDR3 loop spans 15 amino acids. The germline V gene encodes CDR1 SGHRS and CDR2 YFSETQ. The CDR3: CASSLELAGSNEQYF. CDR3 DNA: TGCGCCAGCAGCTTGGAATTAGCGGGGAGCAACGAGCAGTACTTC.

The V call is TRBV18, the J call TRBJ2-7; weak D call: TRBD1 (5 bases). Trimming cost V 3 bases and J 2 bases, with 17 bases left between them. In germline, CDR1 is KGHSH, CDR2 LQKENI. The CDR3 consists of 16 residues. The CDR3 region has the DNA TGTGCCAGCTCACCCCGGGCAGGGTCCCTTCCCTACGAGCAGTACTTC. Protein sequence: CASSPRAGSLPYEQYF.

The genes are TRBV5-1 and TRBJ1-1; TRBD1 aligns across 7 bases. CDR1 SGHRS and CDR2 YFSETQ come from the germline V gene. The V and J ends lost 4 bases and 3 bases, in that order; junction bases with no gene match: 6. This CDR3 region has 14 residues. The CDR3 DNA reads TGCGCCAGCAGCCCGACAGGGAGCGACACTGAAGCTTTCTTT. Residues: CASSPTGSDTEAFF.

This clone was picked up one time. The chain carries TRBV4-1 and TRBJ2-1; D is ambiguous. The length of the CDR3 is 11 residues. The germline CDR1 and CDR2 sequences are MGHRA and YSYEKL. V lost 4 bases, J lost 7 bases, and 5 bases lay in between. CDR3 nucleotides: TGCGCCAGCAGCCTCAGTAATGAGCAGTTCTTC. As protein: CASSLSNEQFF.

V and J are TRBV2 and TRBJ2-2; tentative D call: TRBD2 (6 bases). The CDR3 is 16 residues long. Germline loops: CDR1 SNHLY, CDR2 FYNNEI. V shed 4 bases and J shed 0 bases, with 12 bases lying between them. This CDR3 is CASSALGGANTGELFF. DNA for the CDR3: TGTGCCAGCAGTGCCCTCGGAGGGGCGAACACCGGGGAGCTGTTTTTT.